Below, 25 T cell receptor beta chains from the same sample are listed, as sequenced in a study of chemoradiotherapy in HPV16-positive cancers. Clones were read by immunoSEQ multiplex PCR, and TCRdb kept only the in-frame ones, dropping some. The sample holds approximately 12,000 clones, around 87% seen once. Sample: blood, taken from a patient who underwent chemoradiotherapy. The receptors originated from a human donor with HPV-associated anogenital cancer.

This clone was picked up a small number of times. The chain combines TRBV5-8 with TRBJ1-1; 7 nucleotides line up with TRBD1. CDR3 length: 16 amino acids. Per the germline V gene, CDR1 is SGHTS and CDR2 is YDEGEE. V shed 2 bases, J shed 5 bases, and the junction held 12 bases outside the gene matches. This chain's CDR3 is CASSLGRTRGRTEAFF. The CDR3 DNA is TGTGCCAGCAGCTTAGGACGTACAAGGGGGCGAACTGAAGCTTTCTTT.

V is TRBV9 and J is TRBJ1-4; 9 bases map to TRBD1. CDR3 length: 15 amino acids. From germline, CDR1 is SGDLS and CDR2 YYNGEE. The J segment lost 5 bases and the V segment lost 4 bases, leaving 6 bases of the junction unmatched. The CDR3: CASSPTGQGNEKLFF. The CDR3 nucleotides are TGTGCCAGCAGCCCAACGGGACAGGGCAATGAAAAACTGTTTTTT.

V is TRBV7-9 and J is TRBJ2-3; D might be TRBD1 (5 bases). Germline V gene data show CDR1 as SEHNR and CDR2 as FQNEAQ (reference sequence). Trimming pared 6 bases from V and 4 bases from J, leaving 17 bases between. This CDR3 region has 15 residues. CDR3 amino acids: CASRRAVTGSDTQYF. The CDR3 DNA reads TGTGCCAGCAGACGCGCTGTCACAGGTTCAGATACGCAGTATTTT.

This chain links TRBV6-5 with TRBJ1-6, with TRBD1 matching 7 bases. CDR1 and CDR2 from the germline V gene are MNHEY and SVGAGI. The CDR3 runs to 12 residues. CDR3 DNA: TGTGCTTCGCAGGGGGACGCTTCACCCCTCCACTTT. Protein product: CASQGDASPLHF.

The genes are TRBV18 and TRBJ2-3, with D tentatively TRBD2 (5 bases). The CDR3 spans 15 residues. The germline CDR1 and CDR2 sequences are KGHSH and LQKENI. V shed 3 bases and J shed 0 bases, with 10 bases lying between them. CDR3 loop: CASSPLGVSTDTQYF. In nucleotides, the CDR3 is TGTGCCAGCTCACCCCTCGGGGTAAGCACAGATACGCAGTATTTT.

The rearrangement links TRBV11-3 to TRBJ2-5; no clear D. The CDR3 is 12 amino acids. V was shortened by 3 bases and J by 0 bases, with 2 bases between the two germline ends. Germline V lookup: CDR1 SGHNT, CDR2 YENEEA. CDR3 sequence: CASSLNQETQYF. For the CDR3, the DNA is TGTGCCAGCAGCTTGAACCAAGAGACCCAGTACTTC.

CDR3 in amino acids: CASSSQGAFQETQYF. The CDR3 bases are TGCGCCAGCAGCTCGCAGGGTGCCTTCCAAGAGACCCAGTACTTC. The chain links TRBV5-1 to TRBJ2-5, with D tentatively TRBD1 (5 bases). V was shortened by 3 bases and J by 1 base, with 13 bases between the two germline ends. The germline gives CDR1 SGHRS, CDR2 YFSETQ. The CDR3 spans 15 residues. Complete variable domain (other parts from reference TRBV5-1 and TRBJ2-5): KAGVTQTPRYLIKTRGQQVTLSCSPISGHRSVSWYQQTPGQGLQFLFEYFSETQRNKGNFPGRFSGRQFSNSRSEMNVSTLELGDSALYLCASSSQGAFQETQYFGPGTRLLVL.

The rearrangement uses TRBV18 and TRBJ1-1, with D tentatively TRBD1 (5 bases). Germline V gene sequence: CDR1 KGHSH, CDR2 LQKENI. The length of the CDR3 is 12 residues. V lost 3 bases and J lost 11, with 13 bases in between. The CDR3 sequence is CASSPGGELAFF. In nucleotides, the CDR3 is TGTGCCAGCTCACCCGGGGGGGAACTGGCTTTCTTT.

The table lists this clone with a few counts. V gene TRBV28 combines with J gene TRBJ1-2; D gene uncertain. The CDR3 spans 13 residues. With 6 bases removed from V and 0 bases from J, the gap between germline ends came to 8 bases. Germline assignment: CDR1 MDHEN and CDR2 SYDVKM. Written as DNA, the CDR3 is TGTGCCAGCAGGAACACAGCTAACTATGGCTACACCTTC. Its translation: CASRNTANYGYTF.

V usage is TRBV2 and J usage is TRBJ1-2; possible D gene TRBD1, 5 bases. The V end was cut by 4 bases, the J end by 6 bases, with 18 bases between. CDR1 is SNHLY, CDR2 FYNNEI, per germline. This CDR3 has 15 residues. DNA for the CDR3: TGTGCCAGCAGTGTCGTGGGGGGTGTAGGTAATGGCTACACCTTC. Encoded protein: CASSVVGGVGNGYTF.

The chain has TRBV7-2 and TRBJ1-2; 10 nucleotides align to TRBD1. The CDR3 extends over 16 amino acids. Germline lookup yields CDR1 SGHTA and CDR2 FQGNSA. With 5 bases clipped from V and 5 bases from J, the junction kept 11 bases outside the gene matches. CDR3 sequence reads: CASSPPGQGGLYGYTF. As DNA, the CDR3 is TGTGCCAGCAGCCCACCCGGACAGGGGGGGTTATATGGCTACACCTTC.

The chain joins TRBV2 to TRBJ1-2; TRBD1 aligns across 10 bases. V trimming: 6 bases; J trimming: 4 bases; junction bases outside the gene matches: 8. The CDR3 extends over 15 amino acids. The germline gives CDR1 SNHLY, CDR2 FYNNEI. Here the CDR3 DNA reads TGTGCCAGCAGGAGAGACAGGGGGCTCTCCTATGGCTACACCTTC. It codes for CASRRDRGLSYGYTF. The full variable domain, its missing parts supplied by reference TRBV2 and TRBJ1-2, is EPEVTQTPSHQVTQMGQEVILRCVPISNHLYFYWYRQILGQKVEFLVSFYNNEISEKSEIFDDQFSVERPDGSNFTLKIRSTKLEDSAMYFCASRRDRGLSYGYTFGSGTRLTVV.

The genes are TRBV5-5 and TRBJ2-5; a possible D gene is TRBD1 (7 bases). CDR1 is SGHKS and CDR2 is YYEKEE in the germline V gene (reference sequence). Deletions cut 1 base from V and 2 bases from J, with 15 bases between. The CDR3 sequence is 16 residues long. For the CDR3, the DNA is TGTGCCAGCAGCTTGATTCCAGGGGGGAGGCAAGAGACCCAGTACTTC. This codes for CASSLIPGGRQETQYF.

CDR3 in DNA: TGTGCCAGCAGCTTGCGGACAGGGGCTAGCACAGATACGCAGTATTTT. Its protein is CASSLRTGASTDTQYF. This chain uses TRBV11-1 with TRBJ2-3; 9 bases agree with TRBD1. Looked up from germline, CDR1 is SGHAT and CDR2 is FQDESV (reference sequence). The CDR3 spans 16 residues. Losses at the gene ends were 3 bases for V and 0 bases for J; bases not matched to a gene: 4.

The chain couples TRBV29-1 to TRBJ2-7; the match to TRBD1 covers 7 bases. This CDR3 is 12 amino acids long. Trimming removed 7 bases from V and 5 bases from J; junction bases left unmatched: 8. Germline CDR1 is SQVTM and CDR2 is ANQGSEA. The CDR3 sequence: CSAMGTENEQYF. In DNA form, the CDR3 reads TGCAGCGCGATGGGGACAGAAAACGAGCAGTACTTC.

This rearrangement joins TRBV2 to TRBJ1-2; a possible D gene is TRBD1 (6 bases). CDR3 length: 13 amino acids. Germline lookup yields CDR1 SNHLY and CDR2 FYNNEI. V was pared by 8 bases and J by 4 bases, with 14 bases between. This CDR3 reads CASEESQGYGYTF. The CDR3 DNA reads TGTGCCAGCGAGGAATCACAGGGCTATGGCTACACCTTC.

The V call is TRBV2, the J call TRBJ2-3; TRBD2 is a possible D gene (6 bases). CDR3 length: 14 amino acids. The germline V gene encodes CDR1 SNHLY and CDR2 FYNNEI. The germline V and J ends were trimmed by 5 bases and 2 bases, with 11 bases remaining between them. In DNA, the CDR3 is TGTGCCAGCAGTTCGGGCGGGGTCACAGATACGCAGTATTTT. Translating it yields CASSSGGVTDTQYF.

This chain joins TRBV9 and TRBJ2-3; 10 positions agree with TRBD2. The trim removed 0 bases at V and 10 bases at J, leaving 17 bases unmatched. Germline V gives CDR1 SGDLS, CDR2 YYNGEE. This CDR3 comprises 18 residues. In DNA, the CDR3 is TGTGCCAGCAGCGTAGAATGGGGGAGCGGGGGGGCCGAAGTCGCGCAGTATTTT. Its protein product is CASSVEWGSGGAEVAQYF.

This chain uses TRBV6-1 with TRBJ1-2, with D uncertain. V lost 3 bases and J lost 3, with 5 bases in between. Germline V gene sequence: CDR1 MNHNS, CDR2 SASEGT. CDR3 length: 12 residues. The CDR3 nucleotides are TGTGCCAGCAGTGATGGGTACTATGGCTACACCTTC. It is translated as CASSDGYYGYTF.

This chain uses TRBV13 with TRBJ2-5, with TRBD2 matching 8 bases. Germline loops: CDR1 PRHDT, CDR2 FYEKMQ (reference sequence). V lost 6 bases and J lost 1; bases outside the gene matches: 7. The CDR3 length is 15 residues. The CDR3 region is CASSASGLGQETQYF. The CDR3 DNA sequence: TGTGCCAGCAGTGCCTCGGGACTAGGCCAAGAGACCCAGTACTTC.

The chain joins TRBV5-1 to TRBJ2-3, with D hard to call. The ends were cut back, 0 bases at V and 0 bases at J, with 5 bases in the middle. CDR3 length: 14 amino acids. Looked up from germline, CDR1 is SGHRS and CDR2 is YFSETQ. CDR3 DNA sequence: TGCGCCAGCAGCTTGGGCGCTAGCACAGATACGCAGTATTTT. Protein product: CASSLGASTDTQYF.

The chain links TRBV5-5 to TRBJ2-4; 7 nucleotides align to TRBD2. The V gene's germline CDR1 is SGHKS and CDR2 YYEKEE (reference sequence). This CDR3 contains 17 residues. V shed 2 bases, J shed 0 bases, and the junction held 8 bases outside the gene matches. CDR3 region: CASSFVGGGLAKNIQYF. Written as DNA, the CDR3 is TGTGCCAGCAGCTTCGTTGGCGGGGGACTAGCCAAAAACATTCAGTACTTC.

V is TRBV7-3 and J is TRBJ1-1; D not resolved. Trimming cost V 0 bases and J 3 bases, with 5 bases left between them. Germline V gene lookup returns CDR1 SGHTA and CDR2 FQGTGA. CDR3 length: 13 amino acids. CDR3 coding DNA: TGTGCCAGCAGCTTAACCCGATACACTGAAGCTTTCTTT. The encoded protein is CASSLTRYTEAFF.

The V call is TRBV14, the J call TRBJ2-2; 8 nucleotides match TRBD2. The V segment lost 1 base and the J segment 1 base; nucleotides outside the gene matches: 5. The CDR3 totals 17 residues. From germline, CDR1 is SGHDN and CDR2 FVKESK. CDR3 sequence reads: CASSQVGAGENTGELFF. Written as DNA, the CDR3 is TGTGCCAGCAGCCAAGTCGGAGCGGGGGAGAACACCGGGGAGCTGTTTTTT.

The chain is built from TRBV5-1 and TRBJ2-3; TRBD2 might be the D (6 bases). Germline-derived CDR1 and CDR2 are SGHRS and YFSETQ. V was shortened by 4 bases and J by 0 bases, with 18 bases between the two germline ends. The CDR3 is 17 amino acids. CDR3 DNA: TGCGCCAGCAGCGTCCCACTGGCGGGGCGTAGCACAGATACGCAGTATTTT. Translation: CASSVPLAGRSTDTQYF.